This T cell receptor beta chain emerged from a study of blood T cell repertoires in COVID-19. Participants were aged about 18 to 90 years, lived in about two dozen US areas, and enrolled virtually. Cohort placement rested on clinical history that participants reported themselves. Recovered status in Cohort 3 required two negative PCRs, clearance, or symptom resolution. CDR1 SGHDT and CDR2 YYEEEE come from the germline V gene. Trimming at V came to 4 bases and at J to 5 bases, leaving 12 bases not matched to a gene. CDR3 length: 16 residues. Authors' analysis steps: Reference gene primers were amplified, and this amplification served to estimate nucleated cell counts. Generated by immunoSEQ multiplex PCR, the TCRdb table keeps only in-frame clones and is missing some. V, J and clone size are taken as reported in that table, and D and trimming were inferred from the DNA itself. The table lists 400,000 or so clones, 85% to 90% of them singletons.

J is TRBJ1-2 and V is TRBV5-6; TRBD1 aligns across 9 bases. Sequenced: PBMCs or T cells enriched from blood (not recorded which). The TCR sequence derives from a man under 40 who had recovered from COVID-19. CDR3 in amino acids: CASSKDRGVLVYGYTF. CDR3 DNA sequence: TGTGCCAGCAGCAAGGACAGGGGCGTCCTGGTTTATGGCTACACCTTC.